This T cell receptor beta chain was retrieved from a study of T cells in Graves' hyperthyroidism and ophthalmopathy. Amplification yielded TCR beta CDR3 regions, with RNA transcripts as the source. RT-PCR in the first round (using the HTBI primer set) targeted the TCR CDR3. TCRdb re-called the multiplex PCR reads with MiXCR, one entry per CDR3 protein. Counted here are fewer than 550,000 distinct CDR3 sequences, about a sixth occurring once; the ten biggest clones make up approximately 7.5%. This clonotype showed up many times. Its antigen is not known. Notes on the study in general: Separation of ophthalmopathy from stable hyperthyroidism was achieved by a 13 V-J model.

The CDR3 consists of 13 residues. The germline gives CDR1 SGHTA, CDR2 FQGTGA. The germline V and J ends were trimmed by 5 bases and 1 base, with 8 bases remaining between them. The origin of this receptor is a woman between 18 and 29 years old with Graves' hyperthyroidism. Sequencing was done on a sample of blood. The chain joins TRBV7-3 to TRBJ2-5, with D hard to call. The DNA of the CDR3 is TGTGCCAGCAGCGCCGGGCTCCAAGAGACCCAGTACTTC. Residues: CASSAGLQETQYF.